This T cell receptor beta chain was recovered during a study of identical twins (dated by TCRdb to about 2016). Notes on the research overall: TCR alpha and beta repertoires from monozygotic twins, unrelated adults of various ages and cord blood were deep-sequenced to test whether fetal clonotypes persist. Replicate twin experiments were performed at different times using different library preparation protocols to rule out contamination. The full study reports these points: Abundant cord blood beta clonotypes had fewer insertions, young adult naive repertoires showed a similar but weaker trend, and memory repertoires showed no such trend. Zero-insertion analyses could be partly confounded by invariant T cells such as MAIT and iNKT, although diverse VJ usage argued against such confounding for most clonotypes. Out-of-frame TCR alpha sequences shared between twins showed an excess of low generation-probability sequences compared with coincidental sharing between unrelated individuals. Because the same donors could not be followed over many years, the conclusions depended on cross-sectional statistical analysis. The excess sharing between twins in beta out-of-frame sequences was weaker because fewer shared sequences reduced the signal-to-noise ratio. In monozygotic twins, recombination models systematically underestimated out-of-frame TCR alpha sharing, but the models matched the sharing seen between unrelated individuals.

This clonotype was seen repeatedly, ten times or more. The antigen it recognizes is unknown. The input lacks base qualities; no much larger clone sits a single base away. Libraries came from 5' RACE. Instrument used: Illumina HiSeq 2000. A universal primer binding site was introduced by template switching, and a unique molecular identifier was present in the final cDNA, enabling accurate counting of TCR cDNA molecules. Specific primers in the conserved constant-segment region were used to synthesize first-strand cDNA for TCR alpha and beta chains. Each cDNA library was double barcoded, with a SMART-Mk sample barcode plus Illumina barcodes, to control for contamination. TruSeq adapter sequences, together with Illumina sample barcodes, were added in two successive PCR steps. TCR alpha and beta cDNA libraries were sequenced on the Illumina HiSeq platform with custom primers. The authors' analysis ran thus. MiGEC processed the raw reads to extract unique molecular identifiers, while MiXCR was used to determine the CDR3 positions. Recombination models were inferred per individual with the repgenHMM and IGoR tools using an EM algorithm. The analysis of shared clonotypes was done with the tcR package in R, with sharing normalized by the product of cloneset sizes. To study raw recombination without the effects of thymic and clonal selection, out-of-frame nonproductive sequences were analyzed. TCRdb trimmed the raw reads at Q25, called clones with MiXCR and kept productive beta chains. Every entry covers one CDR3 protein and lists the most common genes and DNA from its rows. TCRdb, not the original authors, processed these V and J calls. Across this sample there are approximately 700,000 distinct CDR3 sequences, with 5.5% to 7.5% seen only once. The ten largest account for under 2% of the sample.

Only healthy Caucasian donors were included. The study also sequenced three unrelated non-twin adults: a male aged 18 to 30, a male aged 50 to 59 and a female aged 50 to 59. Using Miltenyi CD45RO+ enrichment and human naive T-cell isolation kits, memory (CD45RO+) and naive T cells were isolated from PBMC. V is shortened by 2 bases, J by 3 bases, and the region joining them spans 11 bases. Spanning cysteine to phenylalanine, the CDR3 consists of 14 amino acids. Just the 42-base CDR3 DNA is kept, in frame starting at base 1. The germline V gene (reference sequence) gives CDR1 as DFQATT and CDR2 as SNEGSKA.

The sequencing input was naive T cells sorted from blood. The cell subset or site label for this specimen denotes: cells isolated with a human naive T-cell isolation kit. The rearrangement combines TRBV20-1 with TRBJ1-5; the best D guess is TRBD1, with 5 bases matching. The sequence came from a man younger than 35 in good health. The CDR3 loop reads CSARNPTDNQPQHF. The DNA sequence follows: TGCAGTGCTAGAAACCCGACAGACAATCAGCCCCAGCATTTT.